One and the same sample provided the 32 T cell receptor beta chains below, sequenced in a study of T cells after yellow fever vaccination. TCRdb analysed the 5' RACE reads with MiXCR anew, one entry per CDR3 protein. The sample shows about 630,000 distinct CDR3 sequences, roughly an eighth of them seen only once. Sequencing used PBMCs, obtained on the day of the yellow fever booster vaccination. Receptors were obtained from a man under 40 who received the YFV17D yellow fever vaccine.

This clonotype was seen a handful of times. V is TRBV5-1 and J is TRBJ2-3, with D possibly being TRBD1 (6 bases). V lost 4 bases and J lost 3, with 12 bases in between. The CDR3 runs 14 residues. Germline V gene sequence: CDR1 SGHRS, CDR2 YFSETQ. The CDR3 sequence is CASSARQVTDTQYF. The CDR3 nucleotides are TGCGCCAGCAGCGCCAGACAGGTTACAGATACGCAGTATTTT.

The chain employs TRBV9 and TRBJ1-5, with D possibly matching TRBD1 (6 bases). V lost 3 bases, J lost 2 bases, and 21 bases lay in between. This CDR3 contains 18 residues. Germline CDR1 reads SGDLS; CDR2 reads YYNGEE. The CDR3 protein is CASSAHYEGGGGNQPQHF. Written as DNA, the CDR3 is TGTGCCAGCAGCGCCCATTATGAGGGCGGGGGCGGCAATCAGCCCCAGCATTTT.

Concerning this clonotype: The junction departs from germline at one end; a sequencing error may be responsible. In nucleotides, the CDR3 is TGTGCCAGCAGCCCCCCCGCAGTCTTC. This encodes CASSPPAVF. The chain has TRBV5-4 and TRBJ1-2; D is uncertain. The CDR3 loop spans 9 amino acids. The germline V gene encodes CDR1 SGHNT and CDR2 YYREEE (reference sequence).

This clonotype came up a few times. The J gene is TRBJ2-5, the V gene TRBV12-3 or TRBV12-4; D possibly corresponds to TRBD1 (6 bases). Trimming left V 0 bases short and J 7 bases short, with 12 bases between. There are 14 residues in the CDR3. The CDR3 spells CASSLAGASATQYF. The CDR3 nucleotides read TGTGCCAGCAGTTTAGCGGGGGCCAGCGCGACCCAGTACTTC.

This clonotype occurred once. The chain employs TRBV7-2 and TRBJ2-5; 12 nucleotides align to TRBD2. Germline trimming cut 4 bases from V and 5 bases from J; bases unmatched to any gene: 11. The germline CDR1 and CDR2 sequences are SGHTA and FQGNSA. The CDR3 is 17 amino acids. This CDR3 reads CASSSRTSGKDRETQYF. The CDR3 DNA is TGTGCCAGCAGCTCTAGGACTAGCGGGAAGGATAGGGAGACCCAGTACTTC.

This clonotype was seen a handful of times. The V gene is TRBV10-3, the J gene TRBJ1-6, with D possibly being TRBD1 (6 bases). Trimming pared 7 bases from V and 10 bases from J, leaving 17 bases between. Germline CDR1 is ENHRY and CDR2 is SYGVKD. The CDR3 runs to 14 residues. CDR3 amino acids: CAITDRGAGSPLHF. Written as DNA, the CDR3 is TGTGCCATCACCGATCGGGGGGCTGGCTCACCCCTCCACTTT.

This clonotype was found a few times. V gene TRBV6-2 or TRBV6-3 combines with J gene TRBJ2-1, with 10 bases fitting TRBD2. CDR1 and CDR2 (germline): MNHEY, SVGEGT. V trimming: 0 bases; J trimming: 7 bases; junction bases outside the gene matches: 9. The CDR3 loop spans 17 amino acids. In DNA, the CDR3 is TGTGCCAGCAGTTACTCTGCTAGCGGGAGTAATGCAAATGAGCAGTTCTTC. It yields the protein CASSYSASGSNANEQFF.

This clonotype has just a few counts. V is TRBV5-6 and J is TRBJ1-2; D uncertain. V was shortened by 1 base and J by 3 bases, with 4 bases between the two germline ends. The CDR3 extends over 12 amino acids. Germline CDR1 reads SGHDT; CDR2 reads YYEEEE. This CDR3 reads CASSLYDYGYTF. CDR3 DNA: TGTGCCAGCAGCTTGTACGACTATGGCTACACCTTC.

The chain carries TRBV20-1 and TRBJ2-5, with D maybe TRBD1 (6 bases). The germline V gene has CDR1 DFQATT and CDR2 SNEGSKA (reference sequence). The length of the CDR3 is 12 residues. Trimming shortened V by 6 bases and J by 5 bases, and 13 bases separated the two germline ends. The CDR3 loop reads CSAITGTETQYF. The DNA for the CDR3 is TGCAGTGCGATAACAGGGACGGAGACCCAGTACTTC.

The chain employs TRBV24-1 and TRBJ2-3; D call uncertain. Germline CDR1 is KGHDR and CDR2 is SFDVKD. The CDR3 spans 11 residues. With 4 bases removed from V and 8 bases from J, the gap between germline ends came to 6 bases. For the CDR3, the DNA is TGTGCCACCAGTGACAGGCGTACGCAGTATTTT. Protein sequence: CATSDRRTQYF.

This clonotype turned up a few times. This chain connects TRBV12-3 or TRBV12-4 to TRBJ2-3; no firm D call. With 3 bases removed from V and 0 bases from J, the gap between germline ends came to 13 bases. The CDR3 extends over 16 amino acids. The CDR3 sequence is CASSFSLAPSTDTQYF. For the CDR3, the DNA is TGTGCCAGCAGTTTTAGTTTGGCTCCTAGCACAGATACGCAGTATTTT.

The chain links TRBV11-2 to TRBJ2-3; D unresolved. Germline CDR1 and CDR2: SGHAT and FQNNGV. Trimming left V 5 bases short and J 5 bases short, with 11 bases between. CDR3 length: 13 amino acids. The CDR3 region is CASSTGPRDTQYF. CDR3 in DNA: TGTGCCAGCAGCACCGGGCCCCGAGATACGCAGTATTTT.

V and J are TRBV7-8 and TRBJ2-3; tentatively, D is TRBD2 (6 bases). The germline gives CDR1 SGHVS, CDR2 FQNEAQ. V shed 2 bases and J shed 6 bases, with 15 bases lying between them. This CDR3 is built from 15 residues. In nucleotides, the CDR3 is TGTGCCAGCAGCTTAATACTAGCCCCGGGCGATACGCAGTATTTT. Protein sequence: CASSLILAPGDTQYF.

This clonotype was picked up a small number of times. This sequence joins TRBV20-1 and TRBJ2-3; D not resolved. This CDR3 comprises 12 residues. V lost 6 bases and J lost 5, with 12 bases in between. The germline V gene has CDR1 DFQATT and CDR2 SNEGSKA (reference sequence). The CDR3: CSAPNRLDTQYF. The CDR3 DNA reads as TGCAGTGCACCCAACCGCCTAGATACGCAGTATTTT.

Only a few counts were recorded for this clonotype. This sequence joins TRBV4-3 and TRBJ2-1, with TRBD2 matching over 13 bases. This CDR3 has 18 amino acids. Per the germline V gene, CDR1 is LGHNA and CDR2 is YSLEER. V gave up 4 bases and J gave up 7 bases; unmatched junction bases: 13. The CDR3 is CASSRSKVTSGRLNEQFF. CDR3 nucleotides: TGCGCCAGCAGCCGCAGTAAGGTGACTAGCGGGAGGTTAAATGAGCAGTTCTTC.

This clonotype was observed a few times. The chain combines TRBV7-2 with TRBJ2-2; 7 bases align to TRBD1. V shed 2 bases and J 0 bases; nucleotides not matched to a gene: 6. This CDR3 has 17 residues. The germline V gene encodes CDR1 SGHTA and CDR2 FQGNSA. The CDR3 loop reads CASSLKRTGANTGELFF. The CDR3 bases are TGTGCCAGCAGCTTAAAGAGAACAGGGGCGAACACCGGGGAGCTGTTTTTT.

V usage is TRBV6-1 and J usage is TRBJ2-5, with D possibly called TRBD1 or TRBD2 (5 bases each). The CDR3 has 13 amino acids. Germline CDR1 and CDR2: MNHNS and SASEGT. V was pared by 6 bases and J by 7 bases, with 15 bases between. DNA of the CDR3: TGTGCCAGCAGATCGGGGCGTATCGGGACCCAGTACTTC. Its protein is CASRSGRIGTQYF.

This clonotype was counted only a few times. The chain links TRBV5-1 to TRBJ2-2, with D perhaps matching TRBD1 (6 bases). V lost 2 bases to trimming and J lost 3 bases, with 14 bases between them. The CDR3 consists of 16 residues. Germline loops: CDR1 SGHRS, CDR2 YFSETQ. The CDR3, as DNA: TGCGCCAGCAGCTTATTACAGGGCGGTGACACCGGGGAGCTGTTTTTT. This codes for CASSLLQGGDTGELFF.

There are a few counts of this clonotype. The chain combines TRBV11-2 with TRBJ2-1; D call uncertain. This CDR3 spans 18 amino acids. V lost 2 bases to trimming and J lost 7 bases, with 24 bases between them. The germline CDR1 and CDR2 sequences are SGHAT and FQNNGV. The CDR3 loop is CASSLYPLSGLLGNEQFF. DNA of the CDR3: TGTGCCAGCAGCTTATACCCCTTATCCGGTCTCCTTGGGAATGAGCAGTTCTTC.

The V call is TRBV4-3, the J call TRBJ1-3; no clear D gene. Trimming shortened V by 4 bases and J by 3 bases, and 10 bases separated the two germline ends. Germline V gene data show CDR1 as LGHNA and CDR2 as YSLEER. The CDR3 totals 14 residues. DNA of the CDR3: TGCGCCAGCAGCCGCCGCGGGGTTGGAAACACCATATATTTT. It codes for CASSRRGVGNTIYF.

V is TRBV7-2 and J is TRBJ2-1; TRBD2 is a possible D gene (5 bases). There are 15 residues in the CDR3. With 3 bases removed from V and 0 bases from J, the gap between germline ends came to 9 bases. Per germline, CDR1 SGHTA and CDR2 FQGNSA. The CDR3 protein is CASSFPGSSYNEQFF. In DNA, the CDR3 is TGTGCCAGCAGCTTTCCGGGGAGCTCCTACAATGAGCAGTTCTTC.

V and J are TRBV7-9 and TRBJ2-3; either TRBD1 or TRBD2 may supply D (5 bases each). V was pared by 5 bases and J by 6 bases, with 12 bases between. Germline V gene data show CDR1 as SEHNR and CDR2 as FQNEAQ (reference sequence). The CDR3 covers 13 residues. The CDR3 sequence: CASSPGDGDTQYF. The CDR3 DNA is TGTGCCAGCAGCCCCGGGGACGGGGATACGCAGTATTTT.

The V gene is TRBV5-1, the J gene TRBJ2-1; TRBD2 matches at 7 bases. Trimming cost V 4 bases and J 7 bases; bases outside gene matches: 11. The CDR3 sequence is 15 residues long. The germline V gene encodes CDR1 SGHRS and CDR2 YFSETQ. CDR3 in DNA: TGCGCCAGCAGCCCTCGGGAGCCAGCGGGAAATGAGCAGTTCTTC. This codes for CASSPREPAGNEQFF.

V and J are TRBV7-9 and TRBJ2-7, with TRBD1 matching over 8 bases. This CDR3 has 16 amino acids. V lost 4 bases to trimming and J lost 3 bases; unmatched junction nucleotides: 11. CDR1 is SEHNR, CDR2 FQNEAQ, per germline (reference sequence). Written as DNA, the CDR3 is TGTGCCAGCAGCTCCTCCCAACGGACAGGGAACTACGAGCAGTACTTC. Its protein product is CASSSSQRTGNYEQYF.

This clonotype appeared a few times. CDR3 sequence: CASSQEWGGAPDTQYF. The CDR3 nucleotides are TGCGCCAGCAGCCAAGAGTGGGGGGGGGCGCCTGATACGCAGTATTTT. J is TRBJ2-3 and V is TRBV4-1; D is possibly TRBD2 (7 bases). CDR3 size: 16 residues. Germline lookup yields CDR1 MGHRA and CDR2 YSYEKL. The V gene lost 0 bases and the J gene lost 6 bases, with 16 bases spanning the gap.

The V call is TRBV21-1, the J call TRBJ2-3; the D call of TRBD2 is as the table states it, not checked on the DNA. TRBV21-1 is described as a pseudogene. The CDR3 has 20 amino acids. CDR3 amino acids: CASSKPPTSGRPAITDTQYF. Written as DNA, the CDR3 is TGTGCCAGCAGCAAACCCCCTACTAGCGGGAGACCTGCTATCACAGATACGCAGTATTTT.

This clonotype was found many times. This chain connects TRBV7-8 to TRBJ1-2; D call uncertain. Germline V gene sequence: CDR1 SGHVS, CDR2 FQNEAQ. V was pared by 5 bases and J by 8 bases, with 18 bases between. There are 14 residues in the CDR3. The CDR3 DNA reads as TGTGCCAGCAGCCCCCGGTTTAGCTGGGGAGGCTACACCTTC. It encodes CASSPRFSWGGYTF.

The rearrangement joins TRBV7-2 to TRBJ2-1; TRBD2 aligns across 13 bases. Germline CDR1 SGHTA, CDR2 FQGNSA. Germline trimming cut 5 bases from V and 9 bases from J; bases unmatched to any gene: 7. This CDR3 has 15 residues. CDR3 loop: CASSQLLAGGGEQFF. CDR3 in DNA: TGTGCCAGCAGCCAATTACTAGCGGGAGGGGGTGAGCAGTTCTTC.

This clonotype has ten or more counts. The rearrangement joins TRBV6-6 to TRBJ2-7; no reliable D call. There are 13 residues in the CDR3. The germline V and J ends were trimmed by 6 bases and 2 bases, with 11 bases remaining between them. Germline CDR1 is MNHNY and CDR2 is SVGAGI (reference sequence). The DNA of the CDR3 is TGTGCCAGCAGCCCGGACGCGGCCTACGAGCAGTACTTC. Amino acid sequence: CASSPDAAYEQYF.

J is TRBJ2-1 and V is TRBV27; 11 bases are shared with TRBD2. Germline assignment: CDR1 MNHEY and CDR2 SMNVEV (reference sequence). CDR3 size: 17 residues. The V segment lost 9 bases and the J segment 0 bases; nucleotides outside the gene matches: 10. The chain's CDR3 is CARSPSTSGISYNEQFF. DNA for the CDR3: TGTGCCAGAAGTCCGTCGACTAGCGGGATCTCCTACAATGAGCAGTTCTTC.

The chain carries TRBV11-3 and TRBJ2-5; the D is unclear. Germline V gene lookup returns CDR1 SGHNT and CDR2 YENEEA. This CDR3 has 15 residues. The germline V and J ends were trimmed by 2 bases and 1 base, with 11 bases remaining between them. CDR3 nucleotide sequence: TGTGCCAGCAGCTTACAAGAAGACCCCCAAGAGACCCAGTACTTC. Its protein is CASSLQEDPQETQYF.

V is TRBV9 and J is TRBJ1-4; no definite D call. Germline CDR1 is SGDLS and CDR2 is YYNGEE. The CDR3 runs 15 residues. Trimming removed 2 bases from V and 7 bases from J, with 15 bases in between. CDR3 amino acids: CASSVDGLSIEKLFF. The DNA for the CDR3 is TGTGCCAGCAGCGTCGACGGACTGTCTATTGAAAAACTGTTTTTT. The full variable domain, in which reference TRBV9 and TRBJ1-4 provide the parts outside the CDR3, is DSGVTQTPKHLITATGQRVTLRCSPRSGDLSVYWYQQSLDQGLQFLIQYYNGEERAKGNILERFSAQQFPDLHSELNLSSLELGDSALYFCASSVDGLSIEKLFFGSGTQLSVL.